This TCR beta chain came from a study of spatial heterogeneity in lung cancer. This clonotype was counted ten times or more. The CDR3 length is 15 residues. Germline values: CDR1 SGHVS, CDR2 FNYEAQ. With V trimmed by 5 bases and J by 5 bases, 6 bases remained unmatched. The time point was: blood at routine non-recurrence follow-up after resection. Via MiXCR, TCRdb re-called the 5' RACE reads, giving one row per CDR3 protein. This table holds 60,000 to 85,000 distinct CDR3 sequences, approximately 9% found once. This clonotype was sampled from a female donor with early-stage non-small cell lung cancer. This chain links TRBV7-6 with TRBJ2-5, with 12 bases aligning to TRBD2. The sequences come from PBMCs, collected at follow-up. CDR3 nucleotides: TGTGCCAGCAGCCCTAGGACTAGCGGGAAGGAGACCCAGTACTTC. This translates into CASSPRTSGKETQYF.